What follows is one T cell receptor beta chain and its context. Its antigen is still unknown. The CDR3 spans 12 residues. Germline lookup yields CDR1 KGHSH and CDR2 LQKENI. Trimming shortened V by 6 bases and J by 4 bases, and 6 bases separated the two germline ends. The repertoire was sequenced with immunoSEQ multiplex PCR; TCRdb's copy has only in-frame clones and lacks some. This sample has 120,000 to 150,000 clones; about 93% occur once, and the top ten carry under 2%. The entry originates in a study of T cell responses to AZD1222 COVID-19 vaccine. Notes on the study in general: Repertoires were obtained solely post-peak T cell response.

This chain joins TRBV18 and TRBJ2-2; D gene ambiguous. Source: peripheral blood, taken on day 0 of AZD1222 vaccination. This TCR was recovered from an adult in good health. The CDR3 nucleotides read TGTGCCAGCTCCGAACTCACCGGGGAGCTGTTTTTT. It translates to CASSELTGELFF.